This passage covers 17 T cell receptor beta chains from one sample sequenced in a study of CD8+ T cells in alopecia areata. RNA was extracted and reverse transcribed into cDNA as the sequencing template. Repertoires were generated with immunoSEQ multiplex PCR, while TCRdb's copy carries only in-frame clones and drops some. The sample lists approximately 150,000 clones; 45% to 60% were seen once. The sample consisted of CD4+ T cells sorted from blood, taken at week 0. The source is a human donor with alopecia areata.

CDR3 residues: CAWSHLGTGYQETQYF. The CDR3 DNA follows: TGTGCCTGGAGTCATCTGGGGACAGGATACCAAGAGACCCAGTACTTC. The chain joins TRBV30 to TRBJ2-5; 8 bases are a match to TRBD1. This CDR3 spans 16 amino acids. V shed 2 bases, J shed 0 bases, and the junction held 8 bases outside the gene matches. CDR1 is GTSNPN, CDR2 SVGIG, per germline (reference sequence).

V gene TRBV5-1 combines with J gene TRBJ2-2, with D uncertain. Germline-derived CDR1 and CDR2 are SGHRS and YFSETQ. The length of the CDR3 is 15 residues. V was shortened by 3 bases and J by 4 bases, with 13 bases between the two germline ends. The CDR3 bases are TGCGCCAGCAGCTCAGGCCCCGTCAGCACCGGGGAGCTGTTTTTT. It encodes CASSSGPVSTGELFF.

The V and J genes are TRBV2 and TRBJ2-7; perhaps D is TRBD1 or TRBD2 (5 bases each). CDR1 is SNHLY, CDR2 FYNNEI, per germline. V was shortened by 4 bases and J by 2 bases, with 12 bases between the two germline ends. The CDR3 totals 14 residues. The CDR3 nucleotides are TGTGCCAGCAGTGGGGGGTGGGGCCCCTACGAGCAGTACTTC. It encodes CASSGGWGPYEQYF.

This clone was recorded a few times. This rearrangement joins TRBV29-1 to TRBJ2-5; 8 positions agree with TRBD1. CDR1 and CDR2 from the germline V gene are SQVTM and ANQGSEA. The ends lost 6 bases at V and 4 bases at J; junction bases unmatched: 4. The CDR3 loop spans 12 amino acids. The CDR3 spells CSVRTGRETQYF. CDR3 nucleotide sequence: TGCAGCGTACGGACAGGGCGAGAGACCCAGTACTTC.

The chain recombines TRBV29-1 with TRBJ1-2, with D hard to call. The CDR3 length is 11 residues. Trimming stripped 2 bases from V and 5 bases from J, with 6 bases between. Germline CDR1 reads SQVTM; CDR2 reads ANQGSEA. CDR3 sequence (DNA): TGCAGCGTTGAACGAGGGTATGGCTACACCTTC. Translated, it gives CSVERGYGYTF.

The CDR3 here is CASSSVPGVGGSGANVLTF. The CDR3 DNA reads TGTGCCAGCAGCTCTGTCCCCGGGGTAGGGGGTTCTGGGGCCAACGTCCTGACTTTC. The V gene is TRBV7-9, the J gene TRBJ2-6; possible D gene TRBD1, 6 bases. CDR1 SEHNR and CDR2 FQNEAQ come from the germline V gene (reference sequence). The CDR3 extends over 19 amino acids. Trimming stripped 4 bases from V and 1 base from J, with 20 bases between.

This clone showed up just a few times. The rearrangement joins TRBV29-1 to TRBJ2-1; TRBD2 aligns across 8 bases. The ends lost 7 bases at V and 1 base at J; junction bases unmatched: 12. This CDR3 comprises 16 residues. The germline gives CDR1 SQVTM, CDR2 ANQGSEA. CDR3: CSGVRDSGKSYNEQFF. The CDR3 DNA follows: TGCAGCGGCGTCCGAGATAGCGGGAAGTCCTACAATGAGCAGTTCTTC.

There are a few counts of this clone. The chain employs TRBV18 and TRBJ2-3, with TRBD2 matching 9 bases. Unmatched junction bases numbered 7, after V lost 2 bases and J lost 4 bases. The CDR3 totals 16 residues. Germline V lookup: CDR1 KGHSH, CDR2 LQKENI. CDR3 bases: TGTGCCAGCTCACCAAGGATAGCGGGAGCGGCAGATACGCAGTATTTT. Amino acids: CASSPRIAGAADTQYF.

This clone has more than one count but fewer than ten. The DNA of the CDR3 is TGTGCCAGTCGGCGGACTAATTCACCCCTCCACTTT. Amino acid sequence: CASRRTNSPLHF. This chain connects TRBV27 to TRBJ1-6; the D is unclear. Germline V gives CDR1 MNHEY, CDR2 SMNVEV (reference sequence). V lost 9 bases, J lost 6 bases, and 9 bases lay in between. CDR3 length: 12 residues.

CDR3 sequence reads: CASSSRGETQYF. The CDR3 DNA sequence: TGCGCCAGCAGCTCCAGGGGAGAGACCCAGTACTTC. The V call is TRBV5-1, the J call TRBJ2-5; possibly TRBD1 for D (6 bases). The CDR3 consists of 12 residues. Germline V gives CDR1 SGHRS, CDR2 YFSETQ. V was pared by 3 bases and J by 4 bases, with 7 bases between.

The chain uses TRBV7-9 and TRBJ2-1, with 8 bases matching TRBD2. CDR3 length: 14 residues. V gave up 8 bases and J gave up 6 bases; unmatched junction bases: 9. Germline CDR1 is SEHNR and CDR2 is FQNEAQ (reference sequence). Here the CDR3 reads CASGDNRGGNEQFF. CDR3 in DNA: TGTGCCAGCGGAGACAACCGGGGGGGCAATGAGCAGTTCTTC.

This clone was detected once. The J gene is TRBJ2-2, the V gene TRBV29-1; D may correspond to TRBD1 or TRBD2 (6 bases each). This CDR3 comprises 13 residues. The V end was cut by 7 bases, the J end by 5 bases, with 14 bases between. Germline CDR1 SQVTM, CDR2 ANQGSEA. CDR3 protein: CSAGGPGTGELFF. CDR3 DNA sequence: TGCAGCGCCGGGGGCCCGGGGACCGGGGAGCTGTTTTTT.

The rearrangement uses TRBV7-8 and TRBJ2-4; no clear D gene. Deletions cut 5 bases from V and 6 bases from J, with 11 bases between. From germline, CDR1 is SGHVS and CDR2 FQNEAQ. The CDR3 loop spans 13 amino acids. The CDR3 here is CASSTSGINIQYF. CDR3 bases: TGTGCCAGCAGCACAAGTGGGATAAACATTCAGTACTTC.

The J gene is TRBJ2-3, the V gene TRBV7-3; 9 positions agree with TRBD2. The V segment lost 2 bases and the J segment 4 bases; nucleotides outside the gene matches: 4. Germline V gene sequence: CDR1 SGHTA, CDR2 FQGTGA. The CDR3 has 15 amino acids. In nucleotides, the CDR3 is TGTGCCAGCAGCTTATTAGCGGGAGACTCAGATACGCAGTATTTT. This translates into CASSLLAGDSDTQYF.

The chain carries TRBV29-1 and TRBJ2-7, with TRBD1 matching 8 bases. CDR3 length equals 14 residues. CDR1 and CDR2 (germline): SQVTM, ANQGSEA. Losses at the gene ends were 4 bases for V and 1 base for J; bases not matched to a gene: 6. This CDR3 is CSVGGHRGSYEQYF. CDR3 nucleotide sequence: TGCAGCGTTGGGGGACACAGGGGGTCCTACGAGCAGTACTTC.

The chain couples TRBV9 to TRBJ1-2, with D tentatively TRBD1 (6 bases). Trimming shortened V by 4 bases and J by 4 bases, and 14 bases separated the two germline ends. This CDR3 comprises 14 residues. Germline V gene lookup returns CDR1 SGDLS and CDR2 YYNGEE. CDR3 nucleotide sequence: TGTGCCAGCAGCCCCCATAGGGGGACCTATGGCTACACCTTC. Translating gives CASSPHRGTYGYTF. Full variable domain (outside the CDR3, taken from reference TRBV9 and TRBJ1-2): DSGVTQTPKHLITATGQRVTLRCSPRSGDLSVYWYQQSLDQGLQFLIQYYNGEERAKGNILERFSAQQFPDLHSELNLSSLELGDSALYFCASSPHRGTYGYTFGSGTRLTVV.

In this sample, this clone turned up a few times. This chain uses TRBV9 with TRBJ2-2; 11 bases map to TRBD2. Germline CDR1 reads SGDLS; CDR2 reads YYNGEE. There are 17 residues in the CDR3. J lost 7 bases, V lost 3 bases, and 11 bases had no gene match. The CDR3 region is CASSETTSGRGGGELFF. In nucleotides, the CDR3 is TGTGCCAGCAGCGAAACCACTAGCGGGAGAGGGGGCGGGGAGCTGTTTTTT.